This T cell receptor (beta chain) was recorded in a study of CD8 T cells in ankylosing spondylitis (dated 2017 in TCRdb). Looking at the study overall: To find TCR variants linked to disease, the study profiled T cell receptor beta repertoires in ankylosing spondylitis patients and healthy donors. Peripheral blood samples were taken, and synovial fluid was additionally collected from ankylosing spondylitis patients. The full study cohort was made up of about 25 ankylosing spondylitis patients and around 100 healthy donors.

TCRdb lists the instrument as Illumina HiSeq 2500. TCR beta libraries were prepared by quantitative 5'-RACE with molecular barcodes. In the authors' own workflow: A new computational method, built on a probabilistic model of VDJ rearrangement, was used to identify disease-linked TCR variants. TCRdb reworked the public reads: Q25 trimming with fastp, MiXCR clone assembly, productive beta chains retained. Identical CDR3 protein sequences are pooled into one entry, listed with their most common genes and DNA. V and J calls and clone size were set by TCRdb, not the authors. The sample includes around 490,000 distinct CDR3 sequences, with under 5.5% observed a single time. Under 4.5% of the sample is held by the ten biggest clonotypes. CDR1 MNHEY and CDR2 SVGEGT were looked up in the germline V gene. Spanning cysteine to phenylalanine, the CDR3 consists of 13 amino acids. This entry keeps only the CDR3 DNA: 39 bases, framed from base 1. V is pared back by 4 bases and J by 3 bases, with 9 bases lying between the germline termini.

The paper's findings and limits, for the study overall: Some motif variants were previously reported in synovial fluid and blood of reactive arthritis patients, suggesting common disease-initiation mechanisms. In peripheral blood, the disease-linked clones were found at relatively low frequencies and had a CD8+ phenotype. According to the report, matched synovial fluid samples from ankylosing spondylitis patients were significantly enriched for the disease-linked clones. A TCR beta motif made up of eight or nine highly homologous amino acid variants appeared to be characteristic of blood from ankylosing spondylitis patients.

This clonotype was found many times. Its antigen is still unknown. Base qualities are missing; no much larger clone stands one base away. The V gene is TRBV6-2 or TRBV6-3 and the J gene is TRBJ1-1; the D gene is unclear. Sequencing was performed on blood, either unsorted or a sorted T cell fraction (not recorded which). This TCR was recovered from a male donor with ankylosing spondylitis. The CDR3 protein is CASSSAPYTEAFF. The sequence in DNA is TGTGCCAGCAGTTCCGCTCCATACACTGAAGCTTTCTTT.